The rows below give T cell receptor beta chains drawn from one sample of a study of blood T cell repertoires in COVID-19. TCRdb's copy holds only in-frame clones and misses some; the assay was immunoSEQ multiplex PCR. The sample has 140,000 or so clones, 75% to 90% seen once. Sequencing input: peripheral blood. The source is a man in his 60s with active or convalescent COVID-19. The CDR3 runs from the conserved cysteine through the conserved F or W. D genes are given only for firm matches. Rows give clone size only sometimes, using once, few, many, or a class for an expanded clone.

v_call	d_call	clone_size	j_call	cdr3_nt	cdr3_aa
TRBV29-1	TRBD2	.	TRBJ2-5	TGCAGCGTTCCAGCGGGAGCTGGGACCCAGTACTTC	CSVPAGAGTQYF
TRBV6-5	TRBD1	.	TRBJ2-7	TGTGCCAGCAGAGGCCGGACAGGGAACGAGCAGTACTTC	CASRGRTGNEQYF
TRBV30	TRBD2	.	TRBJ2-1	TGTGCCTGGAGTGTAGGAGCGGGAGACTCCAATGAGCAGTTCTTC	CAWSVGAGDSNEQFF
TRBV25-1	TRBD1	.	TRBJ2-5	TGTGCCAGCAGTCTACTACAGGGGGCGGGGGAGACCCAGTACTTC	CASSLLQGAGETQYF
TRBV10-3	.	.	TRBJ2-2	TGTGCCATCAGTGAGTCGGTGCTAGATCGCCCCGGGGAGCTGTTTTTT	CAISESVLDRPGELFF
TRBV29-1	TRBD1	.	TRBJ1-2	TGCAGCGTTGCCGGGACAGGGGAGAACTATGGCTACACCTTC	CSVAGTGENYGYTF
TRBV3-1/TRBV3-2	TRBD2	.	TRBJ2-5	TGTGCCAGCAGCCAAGCGGGGACTAGCGCAGAGACCCAGTACTTC	CASSQAGTSAETQYF
TRBV18	.	.	TRBJ1-4	TGTGCCAGCTCACCAATATCAGCGGGGCAAGGGCGAAAACTGTTTTTT	CASSPISAGQGRKLFF
TRBV2	TRBD1	.	TRBJ1-1	TGTGCCAGCAGTGCTAGACAGGGGGCGAACACTGAAGCTTTCTTT	CASSARQGANTEAFF
TRBV27	.	.	TRBJ1-1	TGTGCCAGCGGCACAGGGCTCGCTGAAGCTTTCTTT	CASGTGLAEAFF
TRBV28	.	.	TRBJ2-7	TGTGCCAGCAGACCGGACATTTCCTACGAGCAGTACTTC	CASRPDISYEQYF
TRBV9	.	.	TRBJ1-5	TGTGCCAGCAGCGTAGGAGCACAGGTCAATCAGCCCCAGCATTTT	CASSVGAQVNQPQHF
TRBV24-1	.	.	TRBJ2-1	TGTGCCACCAGTGTCGGACAAAACAATGAGCAGTTCTTC	CATSVGQNNEQFF
TRBV19	TRBD2	.	TRBJ2-4	TGTGCCAGTAGTATTAGTAGCCGTCTAGCGGGAGTGCCCAAAAACATTCAGTACTTC	CASSISSRLAGVPKNIQYF
TRBV2	TRBD2	.	TRBJ2-1	TGTGCCAGCACCATAGGGACTAGCCACTACAATGAGCAGTTCTTC	CASTIGTSHYNEQFF
TRBV4-1	TRBD1	once	TRBJ2-1	TGCGCCAGCAGCCAAGGGACAGGGCCCAATGAGCAGTTCTTC	CASSQGTGPNEQFF
TRBV6-6	.	.	TRBJ1-2	TGTGCCAGCAGTTGGACTGGACAGAACTATGGCTACACCTTC	CASSWTGQNYGYTF
TRBV6-2/TRBV6-3	TRBD1	few	TRBJ1-2	TGTGCCAGCAGTTCCCCGGGACAGGGGGTACATGGCTACACCTTC	CASSSPGQGVHGYTF
TRBV18	TRBD1	.	TRBJ2-7	TGTGCCAGCTCATCCTTCGGGACAGGGACCGACGAGCAGTACTTC	CASSSFGTGTDEQYF
TRBV29-1	TRBD1	.	TRBJ2-7	TGCAGCGCCGCGACAGGGCTCTACGAGCAGTACTTC	CSAATGLYEQYF
TRBV7-2	TRBD2	.	TRBJ2-7	TGTGCCAGCAGCTTAGGGGCTAGCGGGAGCCTCGAGCAGTACTTC	CASSLGASGSLEQYF
TRBV27	.	.	TRBJ1-2	TGTGCCAGCAGTTCGCAGGGGTCCCGGGGCTACACCTTC	CASSSQGSRGYTF
TRBV28	TRBD2	.	TRBJ2-3	TGTGCCAGCAGTACCCCCGGAGCGGGAGCTGGGGGGGTGGCAGATACGCAGTATTTT	CASSTPGAGAGGVADTQYF
TRBV10-3	.	.	TRBJ2-7	TGTGCCATCAGGGGCGACTACGAGCAGTACTTC	CAIRGDYEQYF
TRBV7-3	TRBD2	.	TRBJ2-1	TGTGCCAGCAGCACCGGGTCCCCGGGGGGTGAGCAGTTCTTC	CASSTGSPGGEQFF
TRBV19	.	.	TRBJ2-4	TGTGCCAGTAGTCCCACAGGGCCGGGAGCCAAAAACATTCAGTACTTC	CASSPTGPGAKNIQYF
TRBV7-8	.	.	TRBJ1-5	TGTGCCAGCAGCTTAGGGGGAACAGGGCTGAGCAATCAGCCCCAGCATTTT	CASSLGGTGLSNQPQHF
TRBV4-1	TRBD1	.	TRBJ2-7	TGCGCCAGCAGCCAAGACTCGGGACAGGGTGTAGGGCAGTACTTC	CASSQDSGQGVGQYF
TRBV19	TRBD2	.	TRBJ2-1	TGTGCCAGTAGTATCGGACTAGCGGGAGGCCTCAATGAGCAGTTCTTC	CASSIGLAGGLNEQFF
TRBV28	TRBD1	.	TRBJ2-6	TGTGCCAGCAGTTTATCCCGACAGGGGGCAAGGATCCTGACTTTC	CASSLSRQGARILTF
TRBV11-2	.	.	TRBJ2-7	TGTGCCAGCAGCTTAGGTAGCGGACATACCTACGAGCAGTACTTC	CASSLGSGHTYEQYF
TRBV7-9	.	.	TRBJ2-7	TGTGCCAGCGCCCTCGAGGGCGCGACCTACGAGCAGTACTTC	CASALEGATYEQYF
TRBV6-6	.	.	TRBJ2-7	TGTGCCAGCAGGTTGGACTGGGGCTCCTACGAGCAGTACTTC	CASRLDWGSYEQYF
TRBV27	TRBD2	.	TRBJ2-1	TGTGCCAGCAGTCGGGAGCCGGGACTAGCATCGGCTGAGCAGTTCTTC	CASSREPGLASAEQFF
TRBV6-1	.	.	TRBJ1-2	TGTGCCAGCAGTGACAGGGGAGATGGCTACACCTTC	CASSDRGDGYTF
TRBV19	TRBD1	.	TRBJ2-6	TGTGCCAGTAGGAAGACAGGGTCTGATGGGGCCAACGTCCTGACTTTC	CASRKTGSDGANVLTF
TRBV30	.	once	TRBJ2-1	TGTGCCTGGAGTCCGCGGGGGCGCCTCGAAGGCAATGAGCAGTTCTTC	CAWSPRGRLEGNEQFF
TRBV28	.	.	TRBJ1-5	TGTGCCAGCAGCCCGTCCGGGGGAGGTCAGCCCCAGCATTTT	CASSPSGGGQPQHF
TRBV18	TRBD1	.	TRBJ1-1	TGTGCCAGCTCAACGACAGGGTCGGACACTGAAGCTTTCTTT	CASSTTGSDTEAFF
TRBV12-3/TRBV12-4	.	.	TRBJ1-5	TGTGCCAGCAACATCTTAAATCAGCCCCAGCATTTT	CASNILNQPQHF
TRBV28	TRBD2	.	TRBJ2-1	TGTGCCAGCAGTTTAAGGACTAGCGGGACGAATGAGCAGTTCTTC	CASSLRTSGTNEQFF
TRBV5-1	TRBD2	few	TRBJ2-3	TGCGCCAGCAGCGCGGCTAGCGGGGGGGAGGATACGCAGTATTTT	CASSAASGGEDTQYF
TRBV3-1/TRBV3-2	.	.	TRBJ2-5	TGTGCCAGCAGCCAAGGGAGCGTAGAGACCCAGTACTTC	CASSQGSVETQYF
TRBV28	TRBD1	few	TRBJ1-5	TGTGCCAGCAGTTTATCGCGAACAGGGGACGGCAATCAGCCCCAGCATTTT	CASSLSRTGDGNQPQHF
TRBV28	.	once	TRBJ2-5	TGTGCCAGCAGTTTCTACGGTAGAAGAGAGACCCAGTACTTC	CASSFYGRRETQYF
TRBV2	.	few	TRBJ1-3	TGTGCCAGCAGCCTCTCCCTCTCTGGAAACACCATATATTTT	CASSLSLSGNTIYF
TRBV27	TRBD2	.	TRBJ2-5	TGTGCCAGCAGTGGACTAGCGGGAGCTCGGGAGACCCAGTACTTC	CASSGLAGARETQYF
TRBV14	.	.	TRBJ1-1	TGTGCCAGCAGCCACAGGGTACGCGATGACGCTTTCTTT	CASSHRVRDDAFF
TRBV3-1/TRBV3-2	.	.	TRBJ1-2	TGTGCCAGCAGCCAGGTATTACAGGGTCATGGCTACACCTTC	CASSQVLQGHGYTF
TRBV11-2	.	few	TRBJ1-4	TGTGCCAGCAGCTTAACGACCGGTCCAAGGGGGGAAAAACTGTTTTTT	CASSLTTGPRGEKLFF